This T cell receptor (beta chain) stems from a study of tumor-infiltrating lymphocytes in oesophageal squamous cell carcinoma. MiXCR was run by TCRdb on the PCR reads, yielding one entry per CDR3 protein. The repertoire consists of 9,500 to 15,000 distinct CDR3 sequences, with 50% to 65% occurring once and the leading ten covering 32%. This clonotype is judged medium-sized. Between the trimmed V and J ends, which lost 0 bases and 4 bases, there was a span of 18 bases. CDR1 MNHNY and CDR2 SVGAGI come from the germline V gene (reference sequence). The CDR3 extends over 17 amino acids. The V and J genes are TRBV6-6 and TRBJ1-1; a weak D match, TRBD1 (6 bases). Input material: esophageal tumor tissue. The clonotype was recovered from a female donor with esophageal squamous cell carcinoma. The CDR3 nucleotides are TGTGCCAGCAGTTACTCGAAATCAGGGGTCGGATCCACTGAAGCTTTCTTT. It translates to CASSYSKSGVGSTEAFF.